These 2 T cell receptor beta chains were all obtained from the same sample, sequenced in a study of T cells in localized non-small cell lung cancer. Method: immunoSEQ multiplex PCR; TCRdb's copy keeps in-frame clones and lacks some. The profile shows about 2,100 clones, 25% to 30% of them singletons. The sample was normal lung tissue next to the tumor, taken before any cancer treatment. The source is a woman aged 40 to 75 with stage I lung adenocarcinoma.

V gene TRBV7-6 combines with J gene TRBJ2-3, with 12 bases fitting TRBD1. This CDR3 is 14 amino acids long. Germline V lookup: CDR1 SGHVS, CDR2 FNYEAQ. With V trimmed by 10 bases and J by 3 bases, 5 bases remained unmatched. The CDR3 region is CATGTGGWTDTQYF. In nucleotides, the CDR3 is TGTGCCACCGGGACAGGGGGCTGGACAGATACGCAGTATTTT.

The chain recombines TRBV9 with TRBJ2-2, with D perhaps matching TRBD1 (5 bases). The CDR3 is 14 residues long. Per the germline V gene, CDR1 is SGDLS and CDR2 is YYNGEE. V was cut by 5 bases and J by 4 bases, with 12 bases left in between. Here the CDR3 DNA reads TGTGCCAGCAGGGGGCCGGTATTCACCGGGGAGCTGTTTTTT. Translation gives CASRGPVFTGELFF.